One and the same sample provided the 5 T cell receptor beta chains below, sequenced in a study of shared clonotypes between healthy human individuals. Here immunoSEQ multiplex PCR was the method, and the copy in TCRdb shows in-frame clones only, minus some. The sample carries around 750,000 clones, around 72% recorded once. Source material: memory CD4+ T cells sorted from blood. As to subset: CD45RA-negative fraction. These receptors were obtained from a woman aged 25 to 39 in good health.

The V call is TRBV5-1, the J call TRBJ1-1; TRBD1 aligns across 8 bases. With V trimmed by 5 bases and J by 4 bases, 7 bases remained unmatched. CDR1 is SGHRS, CDR2 YFSETQ, per germline. The CDR3 sequence is 14 residues long. CDR3 DNA sequence: TGCGCCAGCAGTAAGGGACAGGTGGGCACTGAAGCTTTCTTT. Translation: CASSKGQVGTEAFF.

The chain links TRBV6-1 to TRBJ2-7; TRBD1 matches 7 bases. CDR1 and CDR2 from the germline V gene are MNHNS and SASEGT. V was clipped by 7 bases and J by 1 base; unmatched bases: 7. The CDR3 loop spans 14 amino acids. DNA of the CDR3: TGTGCCAGCACCGGAACAGGGGCGTCCTACGAGCAGTACTTC. Protein sequence: CASTGTGASYEQYF.

The chain joins TRBV15 to TRBJ2-5, with 8 bases matching TRBD1. Germline trimming cut 5 bases from V and 2 bases from J; bases unmatched to any gene: 19. Germline V gives CDR1 LNHNV, CDR2 YYDKDF (reference sequence). The CDR3 consists of 19 residues. CDR3 coding DNA: TGTGCCACCAGCGCCGACCGACTAGGACAGGGCGGACAGCAAGAGACCCAGTACTTC. Its protein product is CATSADRLGQGGQQETQYF.

This chain uses TRBV28 with TRBJ1-2; TRBD1 might be the D (5 bases). The CDR3 has 15 amino acids. Germline-derived CDR1 and CDR2 are MDHEN and SYDVKM. The germline V and J ends were trimmed by 7 bases and 4 bases, with 19 bases remaining between them. CDR3 sequence reads: CASTPALGTRYGYTF. The CDR3 nucleotides read TGTGCCAGCACTCCGGCGCTGGGGACCCGCTATGGCTACACCTTC.

The gene calls are TRBV18 and TRBJ1-5; no firm D call. Trimming cost V 3 bases and J 0 bases, with 12 bases left between them. The V gene's germline CDR1 is KGHSH and CDR2 LQKENI. The CDR3 is 16 residues long. The CDR3 is CASSPSLGNSNQPQHF. CDR3 sequence (DNA): TGTGCCAGCTCACCCTCCCTGGGCAATAGCAATCAGCCCCAGCATTTT.